Below are 25 T cell receptor beta chains sequenced from a single sample in a study of blood T cells in healthy people across ages. Then a second PCR, running about 6 to 12 cycles, was carried out with a sample-barcoded 5' primer and a J-beta primer mix. Each CDR3 protein is one row after TCRdb ran MiXCR on the 5' RACE reads. This sample has approximately 780,000 distinct CDR3 sequences, with roughly 25% found just once. These same data were also listed under a study on T cells of mothers and their children.

Sequencing input: blood. The receptors were gathered from a boy between 10 and 17 years old in good health.

The table lists this clonotype with many counts. The rearrangement joins TRBV29-1 to TRBJ2-6, with 8 bases identical to TRBD1. The V and J ends lost 5 bases and 2 bases, in that order; junction bases with no gene match: 5. CDR3 length: 15 amino acids. CDR1 and CDR2 from the germline V gene are SQVTM and ANQGSEA. The CDR3 nucleotides read TGCAGCGTTACCCCCAGGGGGCCTGGGGCCAACGTCCTGACTTTC. It specifies CSVTPRGPGANVLTF.

V gene TRBV5-1 combines with J gene TRBJ2-5, with 9 bases fitting TRBD2. The DNA end favors TRBJ2-1, so the J call may be wrong. Germline V gene sequence: CDR1 SGHRS, CDR2 YFSETQ. This CDR3 is built from 15 residues. CDR3 sequence (DNA): TGCGCCAGCGATCGTTACGCGGGGGGGCGCCGGGAGCAGTTCTTC. As protein: CASDRYAGGRREQFF.

This clonotype was observed a handful of times. The V call is TRBV9, the J call TRBJ2-5, with TRBD2 matching over 8 bases. The DNA end is a closer match to TRBJ2-1, so the J assignment may be wrong. This CDR3 spans 14 amino acids. Germline CDR1 SGDLS, CDR2 YYNGEE. The CDR3 here is CASSVAGGRNEQFF. In nucleotides, the CDR3 is TGTGCCAGCAGCGTAGCGGGGGGGCGGAATGAGCAGTTCTTC.

This clonotype occurred a few times. At one boundary the junction diverges from the germline segment, which might be a read error. CDR3 bases: TGTGCCAGCAGCCTCGGGGCGATCGGGACCCAGTGCTTC. The encoded protein is CASSLGAIGTQCF. This sequence joins TRBV7-8 and TRBJ2-5; D could derive from TRBD1 or TRBD2 (5 bases each). This CDR3 contains 13 residues. Germline V gene lookup returns CDR1 SGHVS and CDR2 FQNEAQ.

The chain uses TRBV6-5 and TRBJ2-1, with a weak D call TRBD2 (7 bases). CDR1 is MNHEY and CDR2 is SVGAGI in the germline V gene. The length of the CDR3 is 15 residues. Trimming cost V 1 base and J 5 bases, with 12 bases left between them. CDR3 bases: TGTGCCAGCAGTTACTGGGGGGGGGCCCACAATGAGCAGTTCTTC. Residues: CASSYWGGAHNEQFF.

This chain joins TRBV20-1 and TRBJ2-4, with TRBD2 matching 9 bases. With 0 bases clipped from V and 1 base from J, the junction kept 13 bases outside the gene matches. Germline CDR1 DFQATT, CDR2 SNEGSKA (reference sequence). This CDR3 is built from 19 residues. CDR3 protein: CSARDAASGVSGAKNIQYF. In DNA form, the CDR3 reads TGCAGTGCTAGAGATGCGGCTAGCGGGGTATCGGGGGCCAAAAACATTCAGTACTTC.

The gene calls are TRBV5-4 and TRBJ2-5; D ambiguous. The V gene lost 1 base and the J gene lost 1 base, with 14 bases spanning the gap. This CDR3 spans 16 amino acids. CDR1 is SGHNT and CDR2 is YYREEE in the germline V gene (reference sequence). The CDR3 region has the DNA TGTGCCAGCAGCTTGAACGGCAGTAGGTTCCAAGAGACCCAGTACTTC. This encodes CASSLNGSRFQETQYF.

Comments on this clonotype: A junction boundary mismatches the germline segment, possibly from a read error. The chain carries TRBV7-7 and TRBJ2-2; 11 bases are shared with TRBD2. The length of the CDR3 is 16 residues. The V gene's germline CDR1 is SSHAT and CDR2 FNYEAQ (reference sequence). The CDR3 spells CASRQTSGDKAGELFF. CDR3 in DNA: TGTGCTAGCAGACAGACTAGCGGGGATAAAGCCGGGGAGCTGTTTTTT.

This clonotype was picked up a small number of times. The chain is built from TRBV20-1 and TRBJ2-1; 14 nucleotides agree with TRBD2. Germline trimming cut 3 bases from V and 8 bases from J; bases unmatched to any gene: 9. The germline CDR1 and CDR2 sequences are DFQATT and SNEGSKA (reference sequence). CDR3 size: 16 residues. The CDR3 DNA sequence: TGCAGTGCTAGGGGGACTAGCGGGGGCCCCATGGATGAGCAGTTCTTC. Amino acid sequence: CSARGTSGGPMDEQFF.

This clonotype has more than one count but fewer than ten. The rearrangement uses TRBV15 and TRBJ2-7; D not certain. This CDR3 comprises 13 residues. Germline CDR1 LNHNV, CDR2 YYDKDF (reference sequence). The ends were cut back, 0 bases at V and 6 bases at J, with 9 bases in the middle. The CDR3 region has the DNA TGTGCCACCAGCAGAGATAGGGCTCGCGAGCAGTACTTC. Translating gives CATSRDRAREQYF.

The CDR3 spells CASSAAPGDYEQYF. DNA for the CDR3: TGTGCCAGCAGCGCGGCCCCCGGGGACTACGAGCAGTACTTC. The J gene is TRBJ2-5, the V gene TRBV5-5; tentatively, D is TRBD2 (5 bases). The end of the DNA is better explained by TRBJ2-7, so the J call may be wrong. Germline V CDR1 and CDR2: SGHKS, YYEKEE (reference sequence). The CDR3 is 14 residues long.

Only a few counts were recorded for this clonotype. The gene calls are TRBV11-2 and TRBJ2-5, with 12 bases lining up with TRBD2. The CDR3 has 18 amino acids. CDR1 and CDR2 from the germline V gene are SGHAT and FQNNGV. The J segment lost 2 bases and the V segment lost 5 bases, leaving 12 bases of the junction unmatched. For the CDR3, the DNA is TGTGCCAGCAGCCTAAGCGAGCTAGCGGGGGGGAATCAAGAGACCCAGTACTTC. Translating it yields CASSLSELAGGNQETQYF.

By share, this clonotype ranks as medium-sized (0.01 to 0.1%). The V gene is TRBV6-6, the J gene TRBJ1-4; D is perhaps TRBD1 (6 bases). CDR1 and CDR2 from the germline V gene are MNHNY and SVGAGI (reference sequence). CDR3 length: 16 residues. Trimming shortened V by 7 bases and J by 8 bases, and 23 bases separated the two germline ends. The CDR3, as DNA: TGTGCCAGCATCCCGCGCCGGGACACGGGGAGGGAAAAACTGTTTTTT. Its protein product is CASIPRRDTGREKLFF.

This clonotype was observed once. The rearrangement uses TRBV20-1 and TRBJ1-2; D uncertain. Trimming stripped 5 bases from V and 0 bases from J, with 22 bases between. In germline, CDR1 is DFQATT, CDR2 SNEGSKA (reference sequence). This CDR3 region has 17 residues. Written as DNA, the CDR3 is TGCAGTGCTGTCTTACGGGGTCAGAATCTTCCTAACTATGGCTACACCTTC. It translates to CSAVLRGQNLPNYGYTF.

This chain joins TRBV20-1 and TRBJ2-7; D not certain. Germline V gene data show CDR1 as DFQATT and CDR2 as SNEGSKA (reference sequence). Trimming pared 1 base from V and 2 bases from J, leaving 15 bases between. The CDR3 length is 15 residues. CDR3 loop: CSARGYTSKTYEQYF. CDR3 nucleotides: TGCAGTGCTAGAGGATACACTTCGAAAACCTACGAGCAGTACTTC.

The rearrangement uses TRBV7-2 and TRBJ2-7; TRBD1 matches 7 bases. Germline assignment: CDR1 SGHTA and CDR2 FQGNSA. The CDR3 totals 16 residues. V shed 6 bases and J 3 bases; nucleotides not matched to a gene: 14. The CDR3 region is CASSPRLGQIVYEQYF. CDR3 in DNA: TGTGCCAGCAGTCCCCGCCTGGGACAGATTGTCTACGAGCAGTACTTC.

This chain connects TRBV11-1 to TRBJ1-2; tentative D call: TRBD1 (5 bases). The CDR3 runs to 14 residues. The V gene's germline CDR1 is SGHAT and CDR2 FQDESV (reference sequence). Deletions cut 3 bases from V and 7 bases from J, with 15 bases between. For the CDR3, the DNA is TGTGCCAGCAGCTTGACAACTCGGGGCCTTGGCTACACCTTC. This sequence encodes CASSLTTRGLGYTF.

This clonotype has a count of ten or more. The genes are TRBV12-3 or TRBV12-4 and TRBJ2-5, with D tentatively TRBD2 (6 bases). V lost 3 bases, J lost 4 bases, and 12 bases lay in between. The CDR3 has 14 amino acids. CDR3 DNA: TGTGCCAGCAGTTTCGGTGGGGGGTCAGAGACCCAGTACTTC. Its translation: CASSFGGGSETQYF.

The chain links TRBV6-5 to TRBJ2-5; no clear D. Trimming took off 8 bases at V and 5 bases at J, with 12 bases between the two ends. The CDR3 sequence is 12 residues long. Germline CDR1 is MNHEY and CDR2 is SVGAGI. The CDR3 nucleotides read TGTGCCAGCGGATTCAGTCGGGAGACCCAGTACTTC. It encodes CASGFSRETQYF.

The chain recombines TRBV11-2 with TRBJ2-5; 8 bases match TRBD2. CDR1 is SGHAT and CDR2 is FQNNGV in the germline V gene. There are 15 residues in the CDR3. Germline trimming cut 5 bases from V and 1 base from J; bases unmatched to any gene: 6. The CDR3 DNA follows: TGTGCCAGCAGCCCGGCGGGGGGCCTCCAAGAGACCCAGTACTTC. Translated, it gives CASSPAGGLQETQYF.

The chain has TRBV20-1 and TRBJ2-7; D call uncertain. The CDR3 sequence is 15 residues long. The V gene lost 2 bases and the J gene lost 3 bases, with 17 bases spanning the gap. The V gene's germline CDR1 is DFQATT and CDR2 SNEGSKA (reference sequence). CDR3 protein: CSARPPAPADYEQYF. The DNA for the CDR3 is TGCAGTGCTAGACCCCCAGCCCCAGCCGACTACGAGCAGTACTTC.

Comment on this clonotype: A read error may account for a junction end that differs from germline. This sequence joins TRBV5-1 and TRBJ2-5, with 12 bases identical to TRBD2. The CDR3 covers 16 residues. The germline CDR1 and CDR2 sequences are SGHRS and YFSETQ. The CDR3 is CAGSSARLAGDETQYF. The CDR3 DNA reads as TGCGCCGGCAGCTCGGCCCGACTAGCGGGGGATGAGACCCAGTACTTC.

V is TRBV27 and J is TRBJ1-2; D perhaps matches TRBD1 (5 bases). The CDR3 consists of 14 residues. Per the germline V gene, CDR1 is MNHEY and CDR2 is SMNVEV (reference sequence). The V and J ends lost 6 bases and 7 bases respectively, with 18 bases between them. The CDR3 bases are TGTGCCAGCAGCCCGTCGTGGGGCTCTGGTGGCTACACCTTC. This translates into CASSPSWGSGGYTF.

CDR3 region: CASRDGAREQETQYF. Here the CDR3 DNA reads TGTGCCAGCAGAGACGGGGCCAGGGAACAAGAGACCCAGTACTTC. The rearrangement joins TRBV28 to TRBJ2-5; the D call may be TRBD1 or TRBD2 (5 bases each). This CDR3 region has 15 residues. V lost 6 bases and J lost 2, with 16 bases in between. Germline loops: CDR1 MDHEN, CDR2 SYDVKM. Using reference TRBV28 and TRBJ2-5 for the parts outside the CDR3, the full variable domain is DVKVTQSSRYLVKRTGEKVFLECVQDMDHENMFWYRQDPGLGLRLIYFSYDVKMKEKGDIPEGYSVSREKKERFSLILESASTNQTSMYLCASRDGAREQETQYFGPGTRLLVL.

The genes are TRBV11-1 and TRBJ2-7; D is ambiguous. Trimming took 3 bases from V and 6 from J, leaving 15 bases between them. In germline, CDR1 is SGHAT, CDR2 FQDESV (reference sequence). The CDR3 totals 14 residues. Here the CDR3 reads CASSFLQAVGEQYF. The CDR3 DNA follows: TGTGCCAGCAGCTTTCTACAAGCCGTTGGCGAGCAGTACTTC. The entire variable domain, with the rest obtained from reference TRBV11-1 and TRBJ2-7, is as follows: EAEVAQSPRYKITEKSQAVAFWCDPISGHATLYWYRQILGQGPELLVQFQDESVVDDSQLPKDRFSAERLKGVDSTLKIQPAELGDSAMYLCASSFLQAVGEQYFGPGTRLTVT.